A selection of T cell receptor beta chains follows, all from one sample in a study of a mutant IDH1 vaccine in newly diagnosed glioma. Method: immunoSEQ multiplex PCR; TCRdb's copy keeps in-frame clones and lacks some. The data contain about 51,000 clones, around 80% of them singletons. Sequencing was performed on PBMCs, taken from a glioma patient treated with radiotherapy, temozolomide or both. Receptors were obtained from a woman aged 40-49 years with glioma. Each CDR3 is given with its conserved first and last residue. D genes are given only for firm matches. The listing skips clone size in some rows; elsewhere it reads once, few, many or a size class.

size: NA
V: TRBV5-5
J: TRBJ1-1
D: NA
DNA: TGTGCCAGCAGCTTCAATAGGATGAGGGACACTGAAGCTTTCTTT
CDR3: CASSFNRMRDTEAFF

size: once
V: TRBV27
J: TRBJ1-2
D: NA
DNA: TGTGCCAGCAGACACAAAATGGGAGGTGGCTACACCTTC
CDR3: CASRHKMGGGYTF

size: NA
V: TRBV13
J: TRBJ2-3
D: NA
DNA: TGTGCCAGCAGCTTCGGTCCTGATACGCAGTATTTT
CDR3: CASSFGPDTQYF

size: NA
V: TRBV27
J: TRBJ1-2
D: TRBD1
DNA: TGTGCCAGCAGTGGCGGGACAGACCATGGCTACACCTTC
CDR3: CASSGGTDHGYTF

size: NA
V: TRBV6-5
J: TRBJ1-2
D: NA
DNA: TGTGCCAGCAGCCGGCAAGGACTGATCGGGTACGGCTACACCTTC
CDR3: CASSRQGLIGYGYTF

size: NA
V: TRBV6-5
J: TRBJ2-7
D: TRBD1
DNA: TGTGCCAGCAGCTACTCCGGGACAGGTGAGGGCGAGCAGTACTTC
CDR3: CASSYSGTGEGEQYF

size: NA
V: TRBV2
J: TRBJ2-3
D: TRBD2
DNA: TGTGCCAGCAGTGCGGAGCGGGGGGGCACAGATACGCAGTATTTT
CDR3: CASSAERGGTDTQYF

size: NA
V: TRBV9
J: TRBJ1-3
D: NA
DNA: TGTGCCAGCAGCGTCGGAAACACCATATATTTT
CDR3: CASSVGNTIYF

size: NA
V: TRBV9
J: TRBJ1-6
D: TRBD1
DNA: TGTGCCAGCAGCAAGGGACAGGGGACAAGGGATAATTCACCCCTCCACTTT
CDR3: CASSKGQGTRDNSPLHF

size: NA
V: TRBV10-1
J: TRBJ2-3
D: TRBD2
DNA: TGCGCCAGCAGCTCCGGGGGGGCTTCAGATACGCAGTATTTT
CDR3: CASSSGGASDTQYF

size: NA
V: TRBV30
J: TRBJ2-7
D: NA
DNA: TGTGCCTGGAGTGGGAGGTTCAGGGACCACGAGCAGTACTTC
CDR3: CAWSGRFRDHEQYF

size: NA
V: TRBV2
J: TRBJ2-7
D: TRBD1
DNA: TGTGCCAGCAGGGTTCCCAGTGCTTCGACAGGGGTTTCCTACGAGCAGTACTTC
CDR3: CASRVPSASTGVSYEQYF

size: NA
V: TRBV19
J: TRBJ2-2
D: NA
DNA: TGTGCCAGTAAGGGCCCGACTAGTATCCTAAACACCGGGGAGCTGTTTTTT
CDR3: CASKGPTSILNTGELFF

size: once
V: TRBV7-2
J: TRBJ1-4
D: NA
DNA: TGTGCCAGCTACGGTGGGGTCACTAATGAAAAACTGTTTTTT
CDR3: CASYGGVTNEKLFF

size: NA
V: TRBV30
J: TRBJ2-3
D: NA
DNA: TGTGCCTGGAGGAGGGGGGTTTCAGATACGCAGTATTTT
CDR3: CAWRRGVSDTQYF

size: NA
V: TRBV15
J: TRBJ2-2
D: NA
DNA: TGTGCCACCAGCGGGGGACTGGGGACGGGCGGGGAGCTGTTTTTT
CDR3: CATSGGLGTGGELFF

size: NA
V: TRBV2
J: TRBJ1-1
D: TRBD1
DNA: TGTGCCAGCAGCAGGGGGCGGGAGGACACTGAAGCTTTCTTT
CDR3: CASSRGREDTEAFF

size: NA
V: TRBV4-3
J: TRBJ1-2
D: TRBD1
DNA: TGCGCCAGCAGCCAAGAGGGGGGACAGGGGTACTATGGCTACACCTTC
CDR3: CASSQEGGQGYYGYTF

size: NA
V: TRBV7-9
J: TRBJ2-6
D: NA
DNA: TGTGCCAGCAGCTTACTGACACCTGGGGCCAACGTCCTGACTTTC
CDR3: CASSLLTPGANVLTF

size: NA
V: TRBV10-2
J: TRBJ1-1
D: NA
DNA: TGCGCCAGCAGGGATACAGAAATGAACACTGAAGCTTTCTTT
CDR3: CASRDTEMNTEAFF

size: NA
V: TRBV6-6
J: TRBJ1-2
D: NA
DNA: TGTGCGTCAGGGAACTACTATGGCTACACCTTC
CDR3: CASGNYYGYTF

size: NA
V: TRBV6-1
J: TRBJ1-5
D: NA
DNA: TGTGCCAGCAGTGAGGCCTCGGGACGGCCCCAGCATTTT
CDR3: CASSEASGRPQHF

size: NA
V: TRBV4-1
J: TRBJ1-3
D: TRBD1
DNA: TGCGCCAGCAGCCAAGATCACAGGGGGGGTAGAAACACCATATATTTT
CDR3: CASSQDHRGGRNTIYF

size: few
V: TRBV28
J: TRBJ1-2
D: NA
DNA: TGTGCCAGCAGTCCCCCTCAGGCCGGGGGCATGAGCTATGGCTACACCTTC
CDR3: CASSPPQAGGMSYGYTF

size: NA
V: TRBV2
J: TRBJ1-2
D: NA
DNA: TGTGCCAGCCCGGTCGATGGGGCTGACTATGGCTACACCTTC
CDR3: CASPVDGADYGYTF

size: NA
V: TRBV6-5
J: TRBJ2-7
D: NA
DNA: TGTGCCAGCAGAAGCACAGCGTTGAGGCACGAGCAGTACTTC
CDR3: CASRSTALRHEQYF

size: NA
V: TRBV5-1
J: TRBJ1-1
D: NA
DNA: TGCGCCAGCAGCTTTCAGCCCGGGGGGTACACTGAAGCTTTCTTT
CDR3: CASSFQPGGYTEAFF

size: NA
V: TRBV5-4
J: TRBJ2-5
D: NA
DNA: TGTGCCAGCAGCTCCACGGGGGCGGGTGGGGGAGAGACCCAGTACTTC
CDR3: CASSSTGAGGGETQYF

size: NA
V: TRBV6-1
J: TRBJ1-5
D: TRBD1
DNA: TGTGCCAGCAGTGAAGCGGGACAGCAAAATCAGCCCCAGCATTTT
CDR3: CASSEAGQQNQPQHF

size: NA
V: TRBV7-8
J: TRBJ2-1
D: NA
DNA: TGTGCCACCAGTCCTCACGCGCGTGGGGGGTCTTACAATGAGCAGTTCTTC
CDR3: CATSPHARGGSYNEQFF

size: NA
V: TRBV29-1
J: TRBJ2-7
D: TRBD1
DNA: TGCAGCGTTGTTTCCTGGGGACAGATTTCCTACGAGCAGTACTTC
CDR3: CSVVSWGQISYEQYF